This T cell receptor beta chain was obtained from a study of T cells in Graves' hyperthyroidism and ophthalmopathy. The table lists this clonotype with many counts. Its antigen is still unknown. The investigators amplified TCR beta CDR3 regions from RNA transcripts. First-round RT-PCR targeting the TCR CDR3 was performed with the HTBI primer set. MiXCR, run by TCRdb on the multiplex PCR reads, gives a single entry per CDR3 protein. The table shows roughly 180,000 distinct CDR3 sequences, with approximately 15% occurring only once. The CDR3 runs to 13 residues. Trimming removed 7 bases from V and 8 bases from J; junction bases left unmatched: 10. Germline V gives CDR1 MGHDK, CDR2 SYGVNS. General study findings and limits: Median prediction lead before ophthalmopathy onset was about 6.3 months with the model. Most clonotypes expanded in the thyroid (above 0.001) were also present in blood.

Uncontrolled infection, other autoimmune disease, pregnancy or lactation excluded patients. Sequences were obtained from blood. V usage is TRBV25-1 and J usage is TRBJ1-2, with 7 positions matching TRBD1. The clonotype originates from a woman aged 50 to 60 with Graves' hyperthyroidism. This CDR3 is CASTPTGFGGYTF. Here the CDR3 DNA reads TGTGCCAGCACCCCGACAGGGTTTGGCGGCTACACCTTC.